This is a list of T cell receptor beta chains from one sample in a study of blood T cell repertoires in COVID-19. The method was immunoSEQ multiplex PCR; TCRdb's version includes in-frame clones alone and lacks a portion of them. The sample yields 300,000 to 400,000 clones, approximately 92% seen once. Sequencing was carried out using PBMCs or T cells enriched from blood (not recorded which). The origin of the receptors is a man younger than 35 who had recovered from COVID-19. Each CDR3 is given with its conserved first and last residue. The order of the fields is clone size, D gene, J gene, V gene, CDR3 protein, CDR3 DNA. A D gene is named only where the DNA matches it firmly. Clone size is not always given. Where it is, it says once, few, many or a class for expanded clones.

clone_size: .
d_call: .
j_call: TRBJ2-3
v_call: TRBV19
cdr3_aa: CASSIWGDTDTQYF
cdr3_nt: TGTGCCAGTAGTATTTGGGGGGACACAGATACGCAGTATTTT

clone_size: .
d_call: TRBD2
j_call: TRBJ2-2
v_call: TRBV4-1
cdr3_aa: CASSQHVAGGIPGELFF
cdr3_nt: TGCGCCAGCAGCCAACATGTAGCGGGGGGGATTCCCGGGGAGCTGTTTTTT

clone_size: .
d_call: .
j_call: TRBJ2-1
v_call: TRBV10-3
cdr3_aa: CAISVWLVGGKNNEQFF
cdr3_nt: TGTGCCATCAGTGTGTGGCTAGTCGGGGGAAAAAACAATGAGCAGTTCTTC

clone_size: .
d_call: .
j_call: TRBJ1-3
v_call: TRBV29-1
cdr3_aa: CSVTGMSFGNTIYF
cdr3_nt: TGCAGCGTAACAGGGATGAGCTTTGGAAACACCATATATTTT

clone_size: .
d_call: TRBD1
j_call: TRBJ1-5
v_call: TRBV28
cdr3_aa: CASSFDRGYGQPQHF
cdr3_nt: TGTGCCAGCAGTTTCGACAGGGGGTACGGTCAGCCCCAGCATTTT

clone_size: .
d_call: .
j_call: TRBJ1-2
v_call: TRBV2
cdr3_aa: CASADGGAGDYGYTF
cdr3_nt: TGTGCCAGCGCTGATGGGGGGGCCGGGGACTATGGCTACACCTTC

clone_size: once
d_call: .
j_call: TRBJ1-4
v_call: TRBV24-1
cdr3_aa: CATSDLGGGGEKLFF
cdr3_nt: TGTGCCACCAGTGATTTGGGGGGGGGAGGTGAAAAACTGTTTTTT

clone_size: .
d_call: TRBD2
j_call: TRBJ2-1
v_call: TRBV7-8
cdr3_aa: CASSRWVRGGPHEQFF
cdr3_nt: TGTGCCAGCAGCCGGTGGGTGCGGGGGGGGCCGCATGAGCAGTTCTTC

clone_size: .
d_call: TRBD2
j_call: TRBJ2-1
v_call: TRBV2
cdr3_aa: CASSEFGGDYSYNEQFF
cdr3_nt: TGTGCCAGCAGTGAATTTGGCGGGGACTACTCATACAATGAGCAGTTCTTC

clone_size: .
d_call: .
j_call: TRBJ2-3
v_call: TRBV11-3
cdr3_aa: CASSLRTDTQYF
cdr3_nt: TGTGCCAGCAGCTTACGGACAGATACGCAGTATTTT

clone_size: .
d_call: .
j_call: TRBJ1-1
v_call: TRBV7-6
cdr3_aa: CASSQLRARGRNTEAFF
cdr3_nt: TGTGCCAGCAGCCAACTACGCGCAAGGGGGAGGAACACTGAAGCTTTCTTT